These 5 T cell receptor beta chains share one sample of origin, sequenced in a study of OX40 agonist ivuxolimab in advanced cancers. Sequencing was performed with immunoSEQ multiplex PCR; in TCRdb, only in-frame clones are kept and a portion is missing. The sample contains about 78,000 clones, around 87% of which appear only once. The sequenced sample was CD4+ or CD8+ T cells sorted from blood, obtained in a trial of the OX40 agonist ivuxolimab. The receptors derive from an adult with an advanced solid tumor such as melanoma, head and neck, liver or kidney cancer.

The chain couples TRBV21-1 to TRBJ2-7. TRBV21-1 represents a pseudogene. This CDR3 has 13 residues. The CDR3 region has the DNA TGTGCCAGCAACGGGACGGTGACCTACGAGCAGTACTTC. Residues: CASNGTVTYEQYF.

This chain joins TRBV2 and TRBJ1-5, with 7 bases matching TRBD1. V lost 3 bases, J lost 4 bases, and 3 bases stayed unmatched. The germline CDR1 and CDR2 sequences are SNHLY and FYNNEI. The CDR3 runs to 14 residues. CDR3 bases: TGTGCCAGCAGTGAGGGACAGAGAAATCAGCCCCAGCATTTT. Amino acid sequence: CASSEGQRNQPQHF.

J is TRBJ2-5 and V is TRBV28; TRBD1 matches at 8 bases. J gave up 4 bases and V 7 bases, and 14 bases lay outside the gene matches. The CDR3 sequence is 16 residues long. Germline CDR1 MDHEN, CDR2 SYDVKM. The CDR3 loop is CASKERAGGAGETQYF. Here the CDR3 DNA reads TGTGCCAGCAAGGAGCGAGCAGGGGGCGCGGGAGAGACCCAGTACTTC.

The rearrangement links TRBV27 to TRBJ2-7, with 9 bases that match TRBD1. Germline CDR1 and CDR2: MNHEY and SMNVEV (reference sequence). The CDR3 spans 14 residues. Unmatched junction bases numbered 2, after V lost 2 bases and J lost 3 bases. CDR3 residues: CASSLQGQGYEQYF. As DNA, the CDR3 is TGTGCCAGCAGTTTACAGGGACAGGGCTACGAGCAGTACTTC.

This clone was seen a few times. The DNA of the CDR3 is TGCGCCAGCAGTCAAAGGACAGTCAATACCTCCTACGAGCAGTACTTC. It translates to CASSQRTVNTSYEQYF. The rearrangement links TRBV23-1 to TRBJ2-7, with D tentatively TRBD1 (6 bases). TRBV23-1 is annotated as an ORF whose role is uncertain. With 2 bases removed from V and 0 bases from J, the gap between germline ends came to 14 bases. CDR3 size: 16 residues.